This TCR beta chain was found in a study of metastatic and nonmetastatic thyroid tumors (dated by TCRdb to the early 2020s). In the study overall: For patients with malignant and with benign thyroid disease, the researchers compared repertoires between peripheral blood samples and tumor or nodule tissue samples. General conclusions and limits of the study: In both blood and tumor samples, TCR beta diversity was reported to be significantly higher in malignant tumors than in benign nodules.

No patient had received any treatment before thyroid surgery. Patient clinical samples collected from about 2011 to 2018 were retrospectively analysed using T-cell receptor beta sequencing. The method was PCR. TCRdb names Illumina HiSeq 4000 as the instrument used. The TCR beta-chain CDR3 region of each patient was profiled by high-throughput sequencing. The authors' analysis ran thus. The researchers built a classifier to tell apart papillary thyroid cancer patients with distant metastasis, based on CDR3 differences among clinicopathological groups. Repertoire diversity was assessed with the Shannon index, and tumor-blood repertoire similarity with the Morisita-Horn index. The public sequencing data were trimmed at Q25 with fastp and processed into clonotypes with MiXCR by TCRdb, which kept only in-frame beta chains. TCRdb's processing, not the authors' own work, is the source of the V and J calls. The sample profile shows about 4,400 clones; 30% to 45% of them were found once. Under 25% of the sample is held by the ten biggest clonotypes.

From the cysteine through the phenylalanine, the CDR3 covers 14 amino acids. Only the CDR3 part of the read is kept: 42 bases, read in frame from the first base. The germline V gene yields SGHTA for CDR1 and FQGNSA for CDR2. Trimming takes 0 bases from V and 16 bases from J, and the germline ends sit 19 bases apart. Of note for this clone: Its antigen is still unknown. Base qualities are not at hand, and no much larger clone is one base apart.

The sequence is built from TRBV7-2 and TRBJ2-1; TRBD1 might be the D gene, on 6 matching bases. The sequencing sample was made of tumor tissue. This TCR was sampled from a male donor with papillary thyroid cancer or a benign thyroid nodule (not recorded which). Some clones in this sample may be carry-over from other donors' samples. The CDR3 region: CASSLAAVQGYIFF. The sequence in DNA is TGTGCCAGCAGCTTAGCGGCAGTACAGGGATATATCTTCTTC.